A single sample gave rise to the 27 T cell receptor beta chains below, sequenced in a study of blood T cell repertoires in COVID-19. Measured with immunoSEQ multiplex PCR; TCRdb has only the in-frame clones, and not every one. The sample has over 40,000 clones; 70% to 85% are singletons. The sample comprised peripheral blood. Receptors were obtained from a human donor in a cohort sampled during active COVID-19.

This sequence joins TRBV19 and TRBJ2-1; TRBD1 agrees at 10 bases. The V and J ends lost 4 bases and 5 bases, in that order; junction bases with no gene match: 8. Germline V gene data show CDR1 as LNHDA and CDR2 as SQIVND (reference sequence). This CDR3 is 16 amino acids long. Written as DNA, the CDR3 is TGTGCCAGTAGTACACCGAGGGGACAGGGGAACAATGAGCAGTTCTTC. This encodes CASSTPRGQGNNEQFF.

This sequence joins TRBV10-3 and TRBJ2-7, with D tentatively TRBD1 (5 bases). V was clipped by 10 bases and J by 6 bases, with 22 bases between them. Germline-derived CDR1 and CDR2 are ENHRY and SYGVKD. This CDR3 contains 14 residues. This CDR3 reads CATRAAGPRSEQYF. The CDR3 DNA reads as TGTGCCACCCGGGCGGCAGGGCCCAGATCCGAGCAGTACTTC.

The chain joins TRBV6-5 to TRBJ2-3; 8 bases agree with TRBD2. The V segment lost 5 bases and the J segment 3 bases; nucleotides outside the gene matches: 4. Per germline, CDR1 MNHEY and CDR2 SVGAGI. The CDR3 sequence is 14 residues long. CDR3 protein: CASSRERGTDTQYF. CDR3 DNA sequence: TGTGCCAGCAGTCGCGAGCGGGGGACAGATACGCAGTATTTT.

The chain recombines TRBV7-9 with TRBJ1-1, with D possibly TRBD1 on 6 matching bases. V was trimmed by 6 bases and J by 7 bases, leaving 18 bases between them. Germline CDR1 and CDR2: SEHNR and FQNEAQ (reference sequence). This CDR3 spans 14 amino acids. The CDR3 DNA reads TGTGCCAGCAGAGTCGGAGGGGGGGCAGATGAAGCTTTCTTT. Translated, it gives CASRVGGGADEAFF. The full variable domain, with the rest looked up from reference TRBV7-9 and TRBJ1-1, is DTGVSQNPRHKITKRGQNVTFRCDPISEHNRLYWYRQTLGQGPEFLTYFQNEAQLEKSRLLSDRFSAERPKGSFSTLEIQRTEQGDSAMYLCASRVGGGADEAFFGQGTRLTVV.

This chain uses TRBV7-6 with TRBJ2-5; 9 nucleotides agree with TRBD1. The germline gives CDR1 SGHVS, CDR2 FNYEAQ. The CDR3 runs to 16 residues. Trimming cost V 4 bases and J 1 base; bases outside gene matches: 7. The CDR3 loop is CASSSGQGRGQETQYF. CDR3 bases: TGTGCCAGCAGCTCGGGACAGGGAAGGGGCCAAGAGACCCAGTACTTC.

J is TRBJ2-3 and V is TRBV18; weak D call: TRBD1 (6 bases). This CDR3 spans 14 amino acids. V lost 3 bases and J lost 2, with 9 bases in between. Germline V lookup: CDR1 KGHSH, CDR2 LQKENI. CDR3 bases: TGTGCCAGCTCACCTACGGGACACACAGATACGCAGTATTTT. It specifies CASSPTGHTDTQYF. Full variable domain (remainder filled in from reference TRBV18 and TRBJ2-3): NAGVMQNPRHLVRRRGQEARLRCSPMKGHSHVYWYRQLPEEGLKFMVYLQKENIIDESGMPKERFSAEFPKEGPSILRIQQVVRGDSAAYFCASSPTGHTDTQYFGPGTRLTVL.

The chain's CDR3 is CASDPRGDGETQYF. The CDR3 DNA reads as TGTGCCAGCGATCCCCGGGGGGATGGAGAGACCCAGTACTTC. This chain connects TRBV2 to TRBJ2-5; the match to TRBD2 covers 7 bases. This CDR3 has 14 residues. After removal of 8 bases from V and 4 bases from J, the junction contained 10 bases not matched to a gene. Germline V gene data show CDR1 as SNHLY and CDR2 as FYNNEI.

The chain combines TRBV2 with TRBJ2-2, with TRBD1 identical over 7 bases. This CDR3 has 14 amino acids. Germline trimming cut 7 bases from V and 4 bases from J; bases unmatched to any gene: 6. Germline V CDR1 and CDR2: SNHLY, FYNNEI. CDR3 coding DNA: TGTGCCAGCACTAGGGACAGACTCACCGGGGAGCTGTTTTTT. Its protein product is CASTRDRLTGELFF.

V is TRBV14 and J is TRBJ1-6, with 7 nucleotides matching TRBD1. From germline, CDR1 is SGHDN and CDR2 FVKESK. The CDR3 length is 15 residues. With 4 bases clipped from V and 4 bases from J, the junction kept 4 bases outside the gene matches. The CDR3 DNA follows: TGTGCCAGCAGCCCTCCGGGACAGTATAATTCACCCCTCCACTTT. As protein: CASSPPGQYNSPLHF. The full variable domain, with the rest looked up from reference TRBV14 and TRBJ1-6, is EAGVTQFPSHSVIEKGQTVTLRCDPISGHDNLYWYRRVMGKEIKFLLHFVKESKQDESGMPNNRFLAERTGGTYSTLKVQPAELEDSGVYFCASSPPGQYNSPLHFGNGTRLTVT.

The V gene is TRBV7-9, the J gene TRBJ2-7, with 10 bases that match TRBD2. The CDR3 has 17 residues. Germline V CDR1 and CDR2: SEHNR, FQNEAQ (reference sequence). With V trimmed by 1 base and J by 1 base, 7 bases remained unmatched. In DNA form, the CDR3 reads TGTGCCAGCAGCTTAGTAGATAGCGGGGGGCCATCCTACGAGCAGTACTTC. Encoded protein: CASSLVDSGGPSYEQYF.

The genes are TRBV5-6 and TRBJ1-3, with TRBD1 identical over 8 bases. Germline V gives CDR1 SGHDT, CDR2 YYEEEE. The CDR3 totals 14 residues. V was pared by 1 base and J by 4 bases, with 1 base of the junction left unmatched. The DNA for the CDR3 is TGTGCCAGCAGCTTGCAGGGGGCCGGAAACACCATATATTTT. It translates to CASSLQGAGNTIYF.

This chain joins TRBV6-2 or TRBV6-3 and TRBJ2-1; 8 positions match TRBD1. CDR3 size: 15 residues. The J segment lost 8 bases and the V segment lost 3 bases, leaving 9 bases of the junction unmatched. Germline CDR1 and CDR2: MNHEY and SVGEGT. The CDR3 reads CASSYLGTGRDEQFF. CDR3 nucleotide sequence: TGTGCCAGCAGTTATCTTGGGACAGGAAGGGATGAGCAGTTCTTC.

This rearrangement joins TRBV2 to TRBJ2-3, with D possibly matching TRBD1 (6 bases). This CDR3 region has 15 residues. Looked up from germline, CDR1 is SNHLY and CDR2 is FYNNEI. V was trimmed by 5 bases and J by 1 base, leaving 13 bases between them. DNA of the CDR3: TGTGCCAGCAGTCCGGGATGGACAGGCACAGATACGCAGTATTTT. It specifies CASSPGWTGTDTQYF. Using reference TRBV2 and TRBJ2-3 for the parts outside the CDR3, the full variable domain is EPEVTQTPSHQVTQMGQEVILRCVPISNHLYFYWYRQILGQKVEFLVSFYNNEISEKSEIFDDQFSVERPDGSNFTLKIRSTKLEDSAMYFCASSPGWTGTDTQYFGPGTRLTVL.

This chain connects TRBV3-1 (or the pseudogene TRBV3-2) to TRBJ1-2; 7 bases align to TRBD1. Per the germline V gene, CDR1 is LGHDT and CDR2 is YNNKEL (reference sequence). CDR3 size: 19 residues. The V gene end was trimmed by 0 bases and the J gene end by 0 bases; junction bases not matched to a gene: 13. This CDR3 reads CASSQDSCEQGLANYGYTF. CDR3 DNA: TGTGCCAGCAGCCAAGATAGTTGTGAACAGGGGTTAGCTAACTATGGCTACACCTTC.

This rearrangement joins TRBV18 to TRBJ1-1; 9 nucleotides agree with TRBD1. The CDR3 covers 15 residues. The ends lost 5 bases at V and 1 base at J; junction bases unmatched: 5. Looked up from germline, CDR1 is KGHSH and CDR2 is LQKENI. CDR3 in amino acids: CASSSGTGRNTEAFF. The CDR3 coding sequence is TGTGCCAGCTCAAGCGGGACAGGGAGGAACACTGAAGCTTTCTTT.

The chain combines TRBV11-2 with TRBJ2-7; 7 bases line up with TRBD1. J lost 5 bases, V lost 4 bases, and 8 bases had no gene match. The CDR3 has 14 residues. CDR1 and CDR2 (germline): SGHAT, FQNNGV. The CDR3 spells CASSSYRGRNEQYF. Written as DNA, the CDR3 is TGTGCCAGCAGCTCGTACAGGGGCAGGAACGAGCAGTACTTC.

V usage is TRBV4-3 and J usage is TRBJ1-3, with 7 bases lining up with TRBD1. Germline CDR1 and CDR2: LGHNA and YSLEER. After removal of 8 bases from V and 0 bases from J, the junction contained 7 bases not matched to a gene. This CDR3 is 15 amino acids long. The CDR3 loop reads CASSRDSFSGNTIYF. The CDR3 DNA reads TGCGCCAGCTCCAGGGACAGCTTCTCTGGAAACACCATATATTTT.

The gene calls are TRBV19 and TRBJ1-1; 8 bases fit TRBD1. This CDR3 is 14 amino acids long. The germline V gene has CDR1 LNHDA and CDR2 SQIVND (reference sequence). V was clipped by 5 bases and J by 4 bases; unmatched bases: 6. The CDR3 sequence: CASSPRQGSTEAFF. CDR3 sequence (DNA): TGTGCCAGTAGTCCCCGACAGGGGAGCACTGAAGCTTTCTTT.

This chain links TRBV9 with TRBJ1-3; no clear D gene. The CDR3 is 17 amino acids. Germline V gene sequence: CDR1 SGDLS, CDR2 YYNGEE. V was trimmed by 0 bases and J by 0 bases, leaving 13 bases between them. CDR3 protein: CASSVGLARFSGNTIYF. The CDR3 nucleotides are TGTGCCAGCAGCGTAGGGTTGGCGCGGTTCTCTGGAAACACCATATATTTT.

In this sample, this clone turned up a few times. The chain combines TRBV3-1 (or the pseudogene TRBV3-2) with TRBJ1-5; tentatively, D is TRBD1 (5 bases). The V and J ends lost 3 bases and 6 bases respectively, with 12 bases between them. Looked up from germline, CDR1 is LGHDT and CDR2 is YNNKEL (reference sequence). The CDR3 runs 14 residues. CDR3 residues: CASSQEMTAQPQHF. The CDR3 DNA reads TGTGCCAGCAGCCAGGAAATGACAGCTCAGCCCCAGCATTTT.

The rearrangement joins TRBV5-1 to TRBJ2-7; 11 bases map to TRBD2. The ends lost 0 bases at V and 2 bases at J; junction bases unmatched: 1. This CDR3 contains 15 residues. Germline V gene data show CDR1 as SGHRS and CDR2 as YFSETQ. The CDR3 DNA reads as TGCGCCAGCAGCTTGGGACTAGCGGGAACCTACGAGCAGTACTTC. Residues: CASSLGLAGTYEQYF. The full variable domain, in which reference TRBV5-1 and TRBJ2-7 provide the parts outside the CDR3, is KAGVTQTPRYLIKTRGQQVTLSCSPISGHRSVSWYQQTPGQGLQFLFEYFSETQRNKGNFPGRFSGRQFSNSRSEMNVSTLELGDSALYLCASSLGLAGTYEQYFGPGTRLTVT.

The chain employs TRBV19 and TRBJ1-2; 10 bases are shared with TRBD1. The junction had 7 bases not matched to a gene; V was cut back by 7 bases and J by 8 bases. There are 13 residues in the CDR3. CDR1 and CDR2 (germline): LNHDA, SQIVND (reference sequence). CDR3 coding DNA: TGTGCCAGTACGGACAGGGGGACTTGGGGCTACACCTTC. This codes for CASTDRGTWGYTF.

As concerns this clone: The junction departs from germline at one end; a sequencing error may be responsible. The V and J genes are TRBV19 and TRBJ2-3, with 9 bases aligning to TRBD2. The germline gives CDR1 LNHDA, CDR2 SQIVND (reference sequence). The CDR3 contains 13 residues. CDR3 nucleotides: TGTGCCAGTAGTATGGCCCCGACTAGCGGACTTACGTTT. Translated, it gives CASSMAPTSGLTF.

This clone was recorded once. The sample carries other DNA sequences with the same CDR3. CDR3 region: CASSQGGAKNIQYF. The DNA of the CDR3 is TGTGCCAGCAGCCAAGGGGGAGCCAAAAACATTCAGTACTTC. V and J are TRBV27 and TRBJ2-4; D may be TRBD1 (6 bases). This CDR3 region has 14 residues. Germline V CDR1 and CDR2: MNHEY, SMNVEV (reference sequence). Between the trimmed V and J ends, which lost 6 bases and 0 bases, there was a span of 9 bases.

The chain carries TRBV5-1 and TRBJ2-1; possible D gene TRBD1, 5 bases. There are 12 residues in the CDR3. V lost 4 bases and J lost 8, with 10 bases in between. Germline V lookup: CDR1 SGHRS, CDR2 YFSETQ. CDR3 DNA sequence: TGCGCCAGCAGCCGCACCAGGGATGAGCAGTTCTTC. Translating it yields CASSRTRDEQFF. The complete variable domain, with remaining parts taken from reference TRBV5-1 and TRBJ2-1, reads KAGVTQTPRYLIKTRGQQVTLSCSPISGHRSVSWYQQTPGQGLQFLFEYFSETQRNKGNFPGRFSGRQFSNSRSEMNVSTLELGDSALYLCASSRTRDEQFFGPGTRLTVL.

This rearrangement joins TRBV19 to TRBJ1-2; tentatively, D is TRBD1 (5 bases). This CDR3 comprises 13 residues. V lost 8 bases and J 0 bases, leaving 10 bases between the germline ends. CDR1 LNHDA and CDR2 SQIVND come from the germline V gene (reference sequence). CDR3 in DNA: TGTGCCAGTCGACAGAACCCTAACTATGGCTACACCTTC. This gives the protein CASRQNPNYGYTF.

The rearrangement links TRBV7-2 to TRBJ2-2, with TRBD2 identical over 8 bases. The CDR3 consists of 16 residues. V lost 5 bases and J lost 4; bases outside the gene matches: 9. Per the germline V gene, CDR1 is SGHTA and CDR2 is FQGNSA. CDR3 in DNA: TGTGCCAGCAGCGCAGCCATAGCGGGAATCACCGGGGAGCTGTTTTTT. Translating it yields CASSAAIAGITGELFF.